This TCR beta chain was found in a study of shared T cell receptors in the human thymus. CDR3 length equals 16 residues. V lost 6 bases and J 0 bases, leaving 17 bases between the germline ends. Germline CDR1 MNHNY, CDR2 SVGAGI (reference sequence). Assay: immunoSEQ multiplex PCR; the TCRdb copy retains only in-frame clones and omits some. The sample lists approximately 760,000 clones, around 85% occurring once. The sample was also reused in another study, on human thymus T cells.

Input material: thymocytes. The clonotype was recovered from a girl under two years old with a congenital heart defect. The V call is TRBV6-6, the J call TRBJ1-2; TRBD1 is a possible D gene (5 bases). CDR3 protein: CASRHGRGRPNYGYTF. The CDR3 DNA reads as TGTGCCAGCAGGCACGGGAGGGGCCGACCTAACTATGGCTACACCTTC.